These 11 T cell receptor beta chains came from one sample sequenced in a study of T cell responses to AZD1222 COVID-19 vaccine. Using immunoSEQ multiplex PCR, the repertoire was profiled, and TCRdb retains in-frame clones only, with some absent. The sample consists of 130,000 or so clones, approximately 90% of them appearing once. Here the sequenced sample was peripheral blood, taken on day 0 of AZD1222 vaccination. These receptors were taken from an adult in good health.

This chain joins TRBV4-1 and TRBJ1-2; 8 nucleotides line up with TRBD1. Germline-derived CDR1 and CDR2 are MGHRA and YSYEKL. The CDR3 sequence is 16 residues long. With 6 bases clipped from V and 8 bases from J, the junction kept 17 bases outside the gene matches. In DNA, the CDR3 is TGCGCCAGCAGACCTCCCGGGACAGGACCCAGGGAAGGCTACACCTTC. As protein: CASRPPGTGPREGYTF.

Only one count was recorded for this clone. The CDR3 loop reads CASSVDSRFKPQHF. DNA for the CDR3: TGTGCCAGCAGTGTGGACAGCCGTTTCAAGCCCCAGCATTTT. This chain uses TRBV27 with TRBJ1-5, with D perhaps matching TRBD1 (6 bases). The CDR3 is 14 amino acids. Germline CDR1 and CDR2: MNHEY and SMNVEV (reference sequence). V lost 5 bases to trimming and J lost 8 bases, with 16 bases between them.

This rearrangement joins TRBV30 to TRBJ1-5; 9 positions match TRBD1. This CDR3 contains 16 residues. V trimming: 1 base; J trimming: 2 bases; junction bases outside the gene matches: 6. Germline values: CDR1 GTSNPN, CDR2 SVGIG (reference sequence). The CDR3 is CAWSAGTGSRNQPQHF. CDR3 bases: TGTGCCTGGAGTGCCGGGACAGGGTCACGCAATCAGCCCCAGCATTTT.

For the CDR3, the DNA is TGCGCCAGCAGCTTCCGGACGGGCAGCACAGATACGCAGTATTTT. This translates into CASSFRTGSTDTQYF. The chain joins TRBV5-1 to TRBJ2-3; D is uncertain. From germline, CDR1 is SGHRS and CDR2 YFSETQ. Deletions cut 2 bases from V and 0 bases from J, with 10 bases between. The CDR3 runs to 15 residues.

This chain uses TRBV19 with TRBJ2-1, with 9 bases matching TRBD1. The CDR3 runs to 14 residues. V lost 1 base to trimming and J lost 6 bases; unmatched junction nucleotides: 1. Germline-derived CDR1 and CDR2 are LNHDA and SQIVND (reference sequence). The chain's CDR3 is CASSIGDRANEQFF. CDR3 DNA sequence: TGTGCCAGTAGTATAGGGGACAGGGCCAATGAGCAGTTCTTC.

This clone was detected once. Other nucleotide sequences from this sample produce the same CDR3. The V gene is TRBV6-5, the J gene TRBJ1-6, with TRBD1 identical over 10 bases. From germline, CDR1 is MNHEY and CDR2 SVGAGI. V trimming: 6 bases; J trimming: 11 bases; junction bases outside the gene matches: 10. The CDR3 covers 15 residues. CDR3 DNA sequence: TGTGCCAGCAGGCAAGGGACAGGGGTTTTGGCACCCCTCCACTTT. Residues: CASRQGTGVLAPLHF.

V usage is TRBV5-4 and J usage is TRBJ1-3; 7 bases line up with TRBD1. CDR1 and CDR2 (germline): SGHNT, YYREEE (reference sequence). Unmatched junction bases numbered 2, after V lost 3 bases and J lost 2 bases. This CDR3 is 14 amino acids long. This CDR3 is CASSSTGAGNTIYF. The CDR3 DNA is TGTGCCAGCAGCTCAACAGGGGCTGGAAACACCATATATTTT.

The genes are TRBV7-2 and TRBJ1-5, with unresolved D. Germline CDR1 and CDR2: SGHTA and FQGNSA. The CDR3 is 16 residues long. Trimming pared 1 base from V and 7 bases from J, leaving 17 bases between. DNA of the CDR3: TGTGCCAGCAGCTTAGGGACCGCCCGATCTGGACAGCCCCAGCATTTT. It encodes CASSLGTARSGQPQHF.

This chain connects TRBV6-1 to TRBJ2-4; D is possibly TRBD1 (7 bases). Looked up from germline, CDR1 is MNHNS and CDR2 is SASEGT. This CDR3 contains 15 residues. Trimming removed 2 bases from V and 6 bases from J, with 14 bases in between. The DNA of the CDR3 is TGTGCCAGCAGTGAATGGAGGGGGCTTGGAAACATTCAGTACTTC. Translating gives CASSEWRGLGNIQYF.

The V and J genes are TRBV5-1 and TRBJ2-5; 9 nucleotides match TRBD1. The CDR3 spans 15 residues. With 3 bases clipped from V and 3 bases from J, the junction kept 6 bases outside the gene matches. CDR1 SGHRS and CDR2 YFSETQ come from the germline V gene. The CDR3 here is CASSSSGTGKETQYF. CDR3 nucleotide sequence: TGCGCCAGCAGCTCCTCCGGGACAGGGAAAGAGACCCAGTACTTC. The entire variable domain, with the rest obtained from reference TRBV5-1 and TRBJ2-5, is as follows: KAGVTQTPRYLIKTRGQQVTLSCSPISGHRSVSWYQQTPGQGLQFLFEYFSETQRNKGNFPGRFSGRQFSNSRSEMNVSTLELGDSALYLCASSSSGTGKETQYFGPGTRLLVL.

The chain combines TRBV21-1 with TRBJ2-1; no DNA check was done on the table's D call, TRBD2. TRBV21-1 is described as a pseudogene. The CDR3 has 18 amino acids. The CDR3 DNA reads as TGTGCCAGCAGCTCCAGGACTAGCGGGGGAGTCTACTACAATGAGCAGTTCTTC. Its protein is CASSSRTSGGVYYNEQFF.